These 2 T cell receptor beta chains were sequenced from one sample in a study of PD-L1 blockade in urothelial cancer. Using immunoSEQ multiplex PCR, the repertoire was profiled, and TCRdb retains in-frame clones only, with some absent. The sample has 60,000 to 70,000 clones, approximately 80% seen once. The time point: pretreatment peripheral blood. The source was PBMCs, collected around atezolizumab (anti-PD-L1) treatment. The source of these receptors is a man aged 70-80 years with urothelial cancer.

This chain joins TRBV2 and TRBJ2-5; D may be TRBD2 (5 bases). The germline gives CDR1 SNHLY, CDR2 FYNNEI. Trimming left V 2 bases short and J 5 bases short, with 18 bases between. The CDR3 loop spans 16 amino acids. DNA of the CDR3: TGTGCCAGCAGTGAACTCCTTTGGCCGGGCGGGGAGACCCAGTACTTC. It is translated as CASSELLWPGGETQYF.

V usage is TRBV18 and J usage is TRBJ1-5, with D perhaps matching TRBD1 (6 bases). V was pared by 1 base and J by 4 bases, with 17 bases between. The V gene's germline CDR1 is KGHSH and CDR2 LQKENI. The CDR3 is 17 amino acids. The CDR3: CASSPQRVGQGNQPQHF. The DNA for the CDR3 is TGTGCCAGCTCACCACAAAGGGTTGGGCAGGGGAATCAGCCCCAGCATTTT.